This T cell receptor beta chain was found in a study of OX40 agonist ivuxolimab in advanced cancers. The study in broad terms: Ivuxolimab, which targeted the costimulatory receptor OX40 (CD134), was an agonistic, fully human IgG2 monoclonal antibody. Intravenous ivuxolimab was administered to patients every 2 weeks at six dose levels: 0.01, 0.1, 0.3, 1.5, 3 and 10 mg/kg. Among the 50 to 55 dose-escalation patients, some 20 had hepatocellular carcinoma, some 15 melanoma, 9 renal cell carcinoma and 9 head and neck cancer. In the dose-escalation cohort, around four fifths of patients were male, and the mean age was approximately 64 years, with a range of roughly 20 to 80. Patients were allowed to have had prior anti-PD-1, anti-PD-L1 or anti-CTLA-4 therapy, and roughly two fifths of the dose-escalation patients had been treated with checkpoint inhibitors. Partial responses were achieved by three dose-escalation patients, of whom one had hepatocellular carcinoma and two had cutaneous melanoma. Peripheral TCRbeta sequencing aimed to test whether ivuxolimab altered TCR sequence diversity and caused clonal T-cell expansion. The paper covers the monotherapy dose-escalation part of the phase I ivuxolimab trial, which included N ≈ 50 patients.

Study-wide conclusions, independent of this receptor: After ivuxolimab, CD8+ T cells had more expanded clones than CD4+ T cells on average. In the 0.1-3.0 mg/kg groups, partial responders had among the lowest normalized peripheral clonal expansion, particularly in CD8+ T cells. The antigen specificity of the peripheral T cells that underwent clonal expansion was not determined. Low levels of normalized T-cell clonal expansion were also seen in some patients who did not respond. Clonal expansion of both CD4+ and CD8+ blood T cells was observed from baseline to week 6 at doses 0.1 to 3.0 mg/kg.

Genomic DNA was extracted from sorted cells for sequencing of the TCRbeta CDR3 region. TCRbeta CDR3 regions were sequenced using the immunoSEQ Assay. TCRdb carries this immuneACCESS record with in-frame sequences only. Its versions omit some clonotypes, under half of them owing to an unresolved V gene in the studies checked, with the rest unexplained. This sample has over 9,000 clones in its table, and 70% to 90% of those were observed once. The ten top clones hold about an eighth of the sample. The trial excluded patients who had a history of autoimmune disease or were on systemic immunosuppression. Peripheral blood for TCR sequencing was drawn from every dose cohort at baseline, at cycle 4 day 1 and at cycle 7 day 1. The samples were drawn from a first-in-human, open-label, multicenter phase I dose-escalation trial of ivuxolimab. Adults with locally advanced or metastatic melanoma, renal cell carcinoma, hepatocellular carcinoma or head and neck squamous cell carcinoma were enrolled in the trial. Before TCR sequencing, CD4+ and CD8+ T cells were separately sorted from peripheral blood.

According to the germline V gene, CDR1 reads WSHSY and CDR2 reads SAAADI. The CDR3 holds 15 amino acids from the cysteine to the phenylalanine. Only CDR3 DNA remains: 45 bases, in frame from the first base. Trimming costs V 0 bases and J 4 bases, and their ends lie 11 bases apart. As concerns this clone: What this receptor recognizes is not known. Per-base quality was not reported, and no clone a single base away is much larger than it.

Sequenced material: CD4+ or CD8+ T cells sorted from blood, taken in a trial of the OX40 agonist ivuxolimab. This clonotype was obtained from an adult with an advanced solid tumor such as melanoma, head and neck, liver or kidney cancer. Recombination joined TRBV10-2 with TRBJ2-3; matching of 5 bases hints at TRBD2 as the D gene. The CDR3 reads CASSESESGPDTQYF. The bases are TGCGCCAGCAGTGAGTCAGAAAGCGGTCCAGATACGCAGTATTTT.